Listed below are T cell receptor beta chains from one sample, sequenced in a study of OX40 agonist ivuxolimab in advanced cancers. Method: immunoSEQ multiplex PCR; TCRdb's copy keeps in-frame clones and lacks some. This table holds tens of thousands of clones, 85% to 90% found once. Specimen: CD4+ or CD8+ T cells sorted from blood, collected in a trial of the OX40 agonist ivuxolimab. The origin of the receptors is an adult with an advanced solid tumor such as melanoma, head and neck, liver or kidney cancer. Each CDR3 is given with its conserved first and last residue.

>TRBJ1-2|TRBV10-1
CASSELAKRGYTF
>TRBJ2-7|TRBV6-6
CASSQLTGAVEQYF
>TRBJ2-5|TRBV27
CASSQETQYF
>TRBJ1-3|TRBV5-1
CASSQAGGNSGNTIYF
>TRBJ2-5|TRBV5-1
CASSLTRGYQETQYF
>TRBJ2-2|TRBV30
CAWQKPNTGELFF
>TRBJ2-6|TRBV7-3
CASSVQTPGTSGANVLTF
>TRBJ2-1|TRBV9
CASSPTSGRVDEQFF
>TRBJ2-5|TRBV5-1
CASSFTAATWETQYF
>TRBJ2-1|TRBV4-2
CASSRRNSGSLNEQFF
>TRBJ2-4|TRBV27
CASGLAGVGAKNIQYF
>TRBJ2-7|TRBV28
CASSLWAEKQYF
>TRBJ2-3|TRBV7-8
CASSLERATQYF
>TRBJ2-1|TRBV10-1
CASSALAGGDYNEQFF
>TRBJ1-2|TRBV6-5
CASSYPGNYGYTF
>TRBJ2-7|TRBV7-9
CASSPGASYEQYF
>TRBJ2-4|TRBV5-1
CASSFGTAPNIQYF
>TRBJ1-1|TRBV19
CASRFLGTEAFF
>TRBJ2-7|TRBV4-2
CASSKSGTDAYEQYF
>TRBJ1-5|TRBV28
CASSWDRGLGNQPQHF
>TRBJ2-5|TRBV11-1
CASSRAPQETQYF
>-|TRBV28
CASSLGVTYEQYF
>TRBJ1-2|TRBV7-8
CASSPRLGRGLLFYTF
>TRBJ2-7|TRBV30
CAWSVNWGEQYF
>TRBJ2-3|TRBV6-6
CASTLLGGGTDTQYF
>TRBJ2-3|TRBV10-1
CASSTGTSGRDTQYF
>TRBJ1-3|TRBV19
CASTITGTVSSGNTIYF
>TRBJ2-2|TRBV19
CASSLGQSGELFF
>TRBJ2-5|TRBV18
CASSPPQAGQGSETQYF
>TRBJ2-3|TRBV6-1
CASSLLGGDTQYF
>TRBJ1-4|TRBV10-3
CAISRDRGPSANEKLFF